A selection of T cell receptor beta chains follows, all from one sample in a study of T cell responses to AZD1222 COVID-19 vaccine. Using immunoSEQ multiplex PCR, the repertoire was profiled, and TCRdb retains in-frame clones only, with some absent. This repertoire shows some 180,000 clones, about nine tenths found once; its top ten account for under 8%. The source material was peripheral blood, sampled on day 0 of AZD1222 vaccination. The origin of the receptors is an adult in good health. CDR3s leave out the opening cysteine and the closing phenylalanine or tryptophan. D genes are given only for firm matches.

V gene | D gene | CDR3 length | CDR3 protein
TRBV12-3/TRBV12-4 | NA | 10 | ASSPSVDEQF
TRBV30 | NA | 11 | ACLDRRGDTQY
TRBV4-2 | TRBD2 | 14 | ASSPQSAGDYNEQF
TRBV5-1 | NA | 13 | ASSGKLAGGTEAF
TRBV10-3 | NA | 11 | AIRADFAGELF
TRBV28 | NA | 14 | ASSLWSGVNNQPQH
TRBV4-2 | NA | 11 | ASSQVWFDTQY
TRBV18 | NA | 11 | ASSRGVNTEAF
TRBV5-1 | TRBD1 | 13 | ASRHMDRGNEKLF
TRBV28 | TRBD1 | 13 | ASSPPGQGGQPQH
TRBV27 | TRBD1 | 13 | ASSLLEQGREKLF
TRBV19 | NA | 12 | ASSIVGRDYGYT
TRBV6-6 | NA | 13 | ASITGLGSNQPQH
TRBV7-8 | NA | 18 | ASSLGQGGGREGSNQPQH
TRBV19 | TRBD1 | 13 | ASSTDRGSATEAF
TRBV5-1 | NA | 13 | ASSWGDRPYNEQF
TRBV5-1 | TRBD1 | 12 | ASSLGQGSNEQF
TRBV7-2 | NA | 11 | ASSLQGWHEQY
TRBV19 | NA | 12 | ASSPGPGNTEAF
TRBV5-8 | NA | 12 | ASSGLAVNQPQH
TRBV13 | TRBD1 | 13 | ASSATGGGYNEQF
TRBV6-5 | NA | 12 | ASSYWGRQETQY
TRBV5-1 | NA | 12 | ASSLQDSGNTIY
TRBV19 | NA | 12 | ASSTSGFNQPQH
TRBV18 | NA | 13 | ASSPPGQGIGTQY
TRBV7-2 | NA | 13 | ASSPPGPPSYEQY
TRBV19 | TRBD2 | 14 | ASNVGASGFTGELF
TRBV7-2 | NA | 14 | ASSPQQGNRNTEAF
TRBV12-3/TRBV12-4 | TRBD1 | 11 | ASRGQGKVKLF
TRBV23-1 | NA | 13 | ASSPSPGFTDTQY
TRBV7-9 | NA | 12 | ASSSDLPPYEQY
TRBV7-2 | TRBD1 | 15 | ASSLVIGTAYPYEQY
TRBV2 | TRBD1 | 12 | ASRVRTGKDEAF
TRBV18 | NA | 10 | ASSPDRNTIY
TRBV30 | TRBD1 | 14 | AWSGTGFFANEKLF
TRBV5-1 | TRBD1 | 12 | ASSSGTGGTEQY
TRBV2 | NA | 10 | ASSDDTGAQH
TRBV12-3/TRBV12-4 | NA | 10 | ASTSSRYEQY
TRBV5-1 | NA | 14 | ASSWGPGQSSYEQY
TRBV6-1 | TRBD1 | 15 | ASSEITGVRKNEKLF
TRBV4-2 | NA | 14 | ASSQFTGRIETEAF
TRBV10-1 | NA | 12 | ASSDDRQPYGYT
TRBV2 | NA | 12 | ASSVETYNQPQH
TRBV3-1/TRBV3-2 | TRBD1 | 11 | ASSQTGNSPLH
TRBV28 | TRBD2 | 18 | ASSLVGWRGGISGANVLT
TRBV16 | NA | 13 | ASSQSRTVNYEQY